This T cell receptor beta chain was captured in a study of identical twins. TCRdb reprocessed the 5' RACE reads with MiXCR, giving one entry per CDR3 protein. The sample lists 150,000 or so distinct CDR3 sequences; roughly 3.5% were seen once. Study-level results: In drawing conclusions, the study used cross-sectional statistical analysis and did not follow the same donors.

This clonotype has ten or more counts. As yet, its antigen is unknown. Germline-derived CDR1 and CDR2 are SGHTA and FQGNSA. V was shortened by 3 bases and J by 1 base, with 7 bases between the two germline ends. The CDR3 has 14 residues. The rearrangement joins TRBV7-2 to TRBJ2-4, with a weak D call TRBD1 (6 bases). The sequenced sample consisted of memory T cells sorted from blood. This clonotype was obtained from a man aged 18 to 30 in good health. For the CDR3, the DNA is TGTGCCAGCAGCTTCACAGGGGCCAAAAACATTCAGTACTTC. Translated: CASSFTGAKNIQYF.